This is a list of T cell receptor beta chains from one sample in a study of blood T cell repertoires in COVID-19. The repertoire was sequenced with immunoSEQ multiplex PCR; TCRdb's copy has only in-frame clones and lacks some. The sample yields about 180,000 clones, 86% seen once. The specimen was peripheral blood. These TCRs come from a man aged 50 to 59 with active or convalescent COVID-19. CDR3s include the opening cysteine and the closing phenylalanine or tryptophan. A D gene is named only where the DNA matches it firmly. Size values are once, few and many counts, or a class for expanded clones, and some rows have none.

D: -
V: TRBV28
J: TRBJ1-2
size: -
CDR3: CASSSTGSESYGYTF
DNA: TGTGCCAGCAGTTCCACAGGCTCTGAATCCTATGGCTACACCTTC

D: TRBD1
V: TRBV5-1
J: TRBJ1-4
size: -
CDR3: CASSIQGATNEKLFF
DNA: TGCGCCAGCAGCATACAGGGGGCAACTAATGAAAAACTGTTTTTT

D: -
V: TRBV6-5
J: TRBJ1-5
size: -
CDR3: CASSSGLYQPQHF
DNA: TGTGCCAGCAGTTCAGGGTTGTACCAGCCCCAGCATTTT

D: -
V: TRBV5-1
J: TRBJ1-6
size: -
CDR3: CASSLVGHGDNSPLHF
DNA: TGCGCCAGCAGCTTGGTGGGACACGGGGATAATTCACCCCTCCACTTT

D: -
V: TRBV10-3
J: TRBJ1-5
size: once
CDR3: CAISESGGGQPQHF
DNA: TGTGCCATCAGTGAGTCTGGGGGGGGCCAGCCCCAGCATTTT

D: TRBD2
V: TRBV30
J: TRBJ2-5
size: -
CDR3: CAWNKLAVQETQYF
DNA: TGTGCCTGGAACAAACTAGCGGTCCAAGAGACCCAGTACTTC

D: -
V: TRBV27
J: TRBJ2-1
size: -
CDR3: CASKSGGMGKFF
DNA: TGTGCCAGCAAATCGGGGGGCATGGGGAAGTTCTTC

D: TRBD1
V: TRBV5-4
J: TRBJ1-4
size: -
CDR3: CASSSPQGSNEKLFF
DNA: TGTGCCAGCAGCTCTCCACAGGGGTCTAATGAAAAACTGTTTTTT

D: TRBD1
V: TRBV5-6
J: TRBJ1-3
size: -
CDR3: CASSSRTGGSGNTIYF
DNA: TGTGCCAGCAGCTCACGGACAGGGGGATCTGGAAACACCATATATTTT

D: TRBD2
V: TRBV10-3
J: TRBJ2-3
size: -
CDR3: CAISASLSGGADTQYF
DNA: TGTGCCATCAGCGCCTCTCTCAGCGGGGGGGCAGATACGCAGTATTTT

D: TRBD1
V: TRBV5-1
J: TRBJ1-6
size: -
CDR3: CASSSGQGPREAPLHF
DNA: TGCGCCAGCAGCTCAGGACAGGGCCCCCGGGAAGCACCCCTCCACTTT

D: TRBD2
V: TRBV24-1
J: TRBJ2-1
size: -
CDR3: CATSDGLAGVINEQFF
DNA: TGTGCCACCAGTGATGGACTAGCGGGAGTGATCAATGAGCAGTTCTTC

D: -
V: TRBV7-2
J: TRBJ1-2
size: -
CDR3: CASSRPGGDYGYTF
DNA: TGTGCCAGCAGCCGCCCGGGGGGGGACTATGGCTACACCTTC

D: TRBD2
V: TRBV7-9
J: TRBJ2-7
size: -
CDR3: CASSSGLAGENYEQYF
DNA: TGTGCCAGCAGCTCGGGACTAGCGGGGGAGAACTACGAGCAGTACTTC

D: -
V: TRBV15
J: TRBJ1-5
size: -
CDR3: CATSRDWAAYSNQPQHF
DNA: TGTGCCACCAGCAGAGATTGGGCAGCTTATAGCAATCAGCCCCAGCATTTT

D: TRBD2
V: TRBV5-1
J: TRBJ2-3
size: -
CDR3: CASSPGTSGEITDTQYF
DNA: TGCGCCAGCAGCCCAGGGACTAGCGGGGAGATCACAGATACGCAGTATTTT

D: TRBD1
V: TRBV5-5
J: TRBJ1-2
size: -
CDR3: CASSFGQGAYGYTF
DNA: TGTGCCAGCAGCTTTGGACAGGGGGCCTATGGCTACACCTTC

D: TRBD1
V: TRBV9
J: TRBJ2-1
size: -
CDR3: CASSEFDRANEQFF
DNA: TGTGCCAGCAGCGAGTTCGACAGGGCAAATGAGCAGTTCTTC

D: -
V: TRBV11-3
J: TRBJ1-1
size: -
CDR3: CASSLELGQQAFF
DNA: TGTGCCAGCAGCTTAGAACTCGGACAGCAAGCTTTCTTT

D: -
V: TRBV29-1
J: TRBJ1-2
size: -
CDR3: CSVEAGTLISYGYTF
DNA: TGCAGCGTTGAAGCCGGGACACTCATCAGCTATGGCTACACCTTC

D: TRBD1
V: TRBV4-1
J: TRBJ1-5
size: -
CDR3: CASSGTGRVDQPQHF
DNA: TGCGCCAGCAGCGGGACAGGGAGAGTGGATCAGCCCCAGCATTTT

D: TRBD1
V: TRBV13
J: TRBJ1-1
size: -
CDR3: CASSSPGQGGITEAFF
DNA: TGTGCCAGCAGTTCCCCGGGACAGGGGGGGATCACTGAAGCTTTCTTT

D: -
V: TRBV28
J: TRBJ1-6
size: few
CDR3: CASSSSDGSPLHF
DNA: TGTGCCAGCAGTTCATCTGATGGGAGTCCCCTCCACTTT

D: TRBD1
V: TRBV4-3
J: TRBJ1-4
size: -
CDR3: CASSQDHRGRDEKLFF
DNA: TGCGCCAGCAGCCAAGATCACAGGGGGAGGGATGAAAAACTGTTTTTT

D: TRBD1
V: TRBV27
J: TRBJ1-6
size: -
CDR3: CASSLFPGQGNSPLHF
DNA: TGTGCCAGCAGTTTATTCCCGGGACAGGGTAATTCACCCCTCCACTTT

D: TRBD2
V: TRBV5-1
J: TRBJ2-3
size: -
CDR3: CASSPSGTSTDTQYF
DNA: TGCGCCAGCAGCCCGAGCGGGACTAGCACAGATACGCAGTATTTT

D: -
V: TRBV7-6
J: TRBJ2-1
size: -
CDR3: CASSSGPRGEQFF
DNA: TGTGCCAGCAGTTCAGGACCCCGGGGTGAGCAGTTCTTC

D: TRBD1
V: TRBV30
J: TRBJ2-7
size: -
CDR3: CAWKRTGPSYEQYF
DNA: TGTGCCTGGAAAAGGACAGGTCCCTCCTACGAGCAGTACTTC

D: -
V: TRBV15
J: TRBJ2-3
size: -
CDR3: CATSSDGTSSRSTDTQYF
DNA: TGTGCCACCAGCAGTGATGGAACTAGCTCGCGTAGCACAGATACGCAGTATTTT

D: -
V: TRBV4-2
J: TRBJ2-1
size: -
CDR3: CASSQGRTGNEQFF
DNA: TGTGCCAGCAGCCAAGGGCGAACAGGGAATGAGCAGTTCTTC

D: -
V: TRBV7-2
J: TRBJ1-4
size: once
CDR3: CASSLAEEKLFF
DNA: TGTGCCAGCAGCTTAGCTGAGGAAAAACTGTTTTTT

D: -
V: TRBV4-1
J: TRBJ1-6
size: -
CDR3: CASSQAPQVLEPLHF
DNA: TGCGCCAGCAGCCAAGCGCCACAGGTCCTTGAACCCCTCCACTTT

D: -
V: TRBV12-3/TRBV12-4
J: TRBJ1-1
size: -
CDR3: CASSLAGPTEAFF
DNA: TGTGCCAGCAGTTTAGCGGGGCCCACTGAAGCTTTCTTT

D: -
V: TRBV18
J: TRBJ2-3
size: -
CDR3: CASSPPPAVTDTQYF
DNA: TGTGCCAGCTCACCCCCACCCGCGGTTACAGATACGCAGTATTTT

D: -
V: TRBV6-5
J: TRBJ1-1
size: -
CDR3: CASRDRPGVNTEAFF
DNA: TGTGCCAGCAGGGATCGCCCGGGGGTAAACACTGAAGCTTTCTTT

D: TRBD2
V: TRBV2
J: TRBJ2-1
size: once
CDR3: CASSEPLARNEQFF
DNA: TGTGCCAGCAGTGAACCACTAGCGAGGAATGAGCAGTTCTTC

D: -
V: TRBV7-6
J: TRBJ2-3
size: -
CDR3: CASSLAPPSGKGSDTQYF
DNA: TGTGCCAGCAGCTTAGCGCCCCCTAGTGGAAAGGGGTCAGATACGCAGTATTTT

D: -
V: TRBV12-3/TRBV12-4
J: TRBJ2-1
size: -
CDR3: CASRMSSSGEQFF
DNA: TGTGCCAGCAGGATGTCCAGCTCAGGTGAGCAGTTCTTC

D: TRBD2
V: TRBV3-1/TRBV3-2
J: TRBJ2-7
size: -
CDR3: CASSPMAPTSDEQYF
DNA: TGTGCCAGCAGCCCTATGGCCCCTACTAGCGATGAGCAGTACTTC

D: -
V: TRBV7-9
J: TRBJ1-6
size: -
CDR3: CASSLAQGNSPLHF
DNA: TGTGCCAGCAGCTTAGCACAGGGCAATTCACCCCTCCACTTT

D: TRBD2
V: TRBV7-4
J: TRBJ2-7
size: -
CDR3: CASSKKGDGGPGTSGRSHEQYF
DNA: TGTGCCAGCAGCAAAAAAGGGGATGGGGGCCCCGGGACTAGCGGGAGATCCCACGAGCAGTACTTC

D: -
V: TRBV7-2
J: TRBJ2-5
size: -
CDR3: CASSSPSAGIQETQYF
DNA: TGTGCCAGCAGCTCCCCCAGCGCCGGGATACAAGAGACCCAGTACTTC

D: TRBD1
V: TRBV6-5
J: TRBJ2-7
size: -
CDR3: CASSYVRTGVYEQYF
DNA: TGTGCCAGCAGTTACGTCCGGACAGGGGTATACGAGCAGTACTTC

D: TRBD1
V: TRBV28
J: TRBJ1-3
size: -
CDR3: CASSGTGNGNTIYF
DNA: TGTGCCAGCAGTGGGACAGGGAATGGAAACACCATATATTTT

D: TRBD1
V: TRBV6-5
J: TRBJ2-5
size: -
CDR3: CASSYGTGTETQYF
DNA: TGTGCCAGCAGTTACGGGACAGGGACGGAGACCCAGTACTTC

D: -
V: TRBV2
J: TRBJ2-2
size: -
CDR3: CASSLRQANTGELFF
DNA: TGTGCCAGCAGCCTTAGACAGGCGAACACCGGGGAGCTGTTTTTT

D: -
V: TRBV10-3
J: TRBJ2-1
size: once
CDR3: CAITATSYNEQFF
DNA: TGTGCCATCACAGCGACCTCCTACAATGAGCAGTTCTTC

D: TRBD1
V: TRBV5-1
J: TRBJ1-5
size: few
CDR3: CASSLDRGDQPQHF
DNA: TGCGCCAGCAGCTTAGACAGGGGGGATCAGCCCCAGCATTTT

D: -
V: TRBV11-3
J: TRBJ1-1
size: -
CDR3: CASSLSVDSGAFF
DNA: TGTGCCAGCAGCTTATCCGTGGACTCTGGAGCTTTCTTT

D: -
V: TRBV30
J: TRBJ2-3
size: -
CDR3: CAWLILDTQYF
DNA: TGTGCCTGGTTAATATTGGATACGCAGTATTTT

D: TRBD1
V: TRBV6-1
J: TRBJ1-1
size: -
CDR3: CASSVRQTGTLNTEAFF
DNA: TGTGCCAGCAGTGTACGACAGACAGGGACTCTGAACACTGAAGCTTTCTTT

D: -
V: TRBV29-1
J: TRBJ2-5
size: -
CDR3: CSVSVGKETQYF
DNA: TGCAGCGTTTCTGTCGGGAAAGAGACCCAGTACTTC

D: TRBD2
V: TRBV10-3
J: TRBJ2-3
size: -
CDR3: CAISRSGLAVIGTDTQYF
DNA: TGTGCCATCAGTCGGTCGGGCCTAGCGGTCATTGGCACAGATACGCAGTATTTT

D: -
V: TRBV30
J: TRBJ2-7
size: -
CDR3: CAWQGSHEQYF
DNA: TGTGCCTGGCAGGGCAGCCACGAGCAGTACTTC

D: TRBD2
V: TRBV28
J: TRBJ2-5
size: -
CDR3: CASSGGGSREETQYF
DNA: TGTGCCAGCAGCGGGGGGGGGTCCCGGGAAGAGACCCAGTACTTC

D: -
V: TRBV25-1
J: TRBJ1-6
size: -
CDR3: CASSESLYNSPLHF
DNA: TGTGCCAGCAGTGAATCACTGTATAATTCACCCCTCCACTTT

D: TRBD1
V: TRBV5-6
J: TRBJ1-2
size: -
CDR3: CASSFPPPTGERYGYTF
DNA: TGTGCCAGCAGCTTTCCTCCCCCAACAGGGGAGAGGTATGGCTACACCTTC

D: -
V: TRBV10-1
J: TRBJ2-7
size: -
CDR3: CASGDYVYEQYF
DNA: TGCGCCAGTGGAGACTATGTATACGAGCAGTACTTC

D: TRBD2
V: TRBV3-1/TRBV3-2
J: TRBJ2-2
size: -
CDR3: CASSRSVAGGPQELFF
DNA: TGTGCCAGCAGCCGGTCGGTAGCGGGAGGGCCCCAGGAGCTGTTTTTT

D: -
V: TRBV21-1
J: TRBJ2-5
size: once
CDR3: CASSKGGTTEETQYF
DNA: TGTGCCAGCAGCAAAGGCGGGACCACAGAGGAGACCCAGTACTTC